These 32 T cell receptor beta chains originate from one sample sequenced in a study of CD8+CD57+ T cells in acquired aplastic anemia. Template material for TCR beta VDJ and CDR3 profiling consisted of genomic DNA. One entry per CDR3 protein, called by TCRdb with MiXCR from the reads. The repertoire consists of hundreds of thousands of distinct CDR3 sequences, with 45% to 65% occurring once and the leading ten covering under 1.5%. Sequencing involved patients with CD8+CD57+ cell expansion previously shown by flow cytometry. Sequenced sample: sorted CD4+, CD8+, or CD8+CD57+ T cells (not recorded which) from PBMCs. These receptor sequences come from a human donor with aplastic anemia.

CDR3 DNA sequence: TGCAGTGCTAGAGGGACAGGCCGCACAGATACGCAGTATTTT. Translating gives CSARGTGRTDTQYF. The genes are TRBV20-1 and TRBJ2-3; 7 bases are a match to TRBD1. V trimming: 1 base; J trimming: 1 base; junction bases outside the gene matches: 2. The CDR3 is 14 residues long. Germline CDR1 is DFQATT and CDR2 is SNEGSKA (reference sequence).

CDR3 region: CASSLSGQAGSPLHF. CDR3 in DNA: TGTGCCAGCAGCTTATCGGGACAGGCCGGTTCACCCCTCCACTTT. This sequence joins TRBV7-9 and TRBJ1-6; 8 positions agree with TRBD1. Germline V CDR1 and CDR2: SEHNR, FQNEAQ (reference sequence). Germline trimming cut 2 bases from V and 9 bases from J; bases unmatched to any gene: 6. This CDR3 contains 15 residues.

This clonotype was detected a few times. CDR3 loop: CATSSERGSYNEQFF. The CDR3 region has the DNA TGTGCCACCAGCAGCGAGCGGGGGTCCTACAATGAGCAGTTCTTC. The chain employs TRBV15 and TRBJ2-1, with 8 positions matching TRBD2. The germline V gene has CDR1 LNHNV and CDR2 YYDKDF (reference sequence). V lost 3 bases and J lost 1; bases outside the gene matches: 2. The CDR3 covers 15 residues.

This chain links TRBV20-1 with TRBJ2-7; 8 bases fit TRBD2. Unmatched junction bases numbered 6, after V lost 3 bases and J lost 2 bases. This CDR3 has 14 residues. Germline V lookup: CDR1 DFQATT, CDR2 SNEGSKA (reference sequence). CDR3 region: CSASASGLAYEQYF. The DNA of the CDR3 is TGCAGTGCTAGTGCTTCGGGACTAGCCTACGAGCAGTACTTC.

The chain couples TRBV5-4 to TRBJ2-7, with TRBD2 as a possible D gene (6 bases). The CDR3 contains 16 residues. Trimming cost V 4 bases and J 2 bases, with 19 bases left between them. Germline assignment: CDR1 SGHNT and CDR2 YYREEE (reference sequence). The CDR3, as DNA: TGTGCCAGCAGCCCGGATCTGGGGCGGGGTACCTACGAGCAGTACTTC. Its translation is CASSPDLGRGTYEQYF.

The V and J genes are TRBV12-3 or TRBV12-4 and TRBJ2-7; D gene uncertain. Trimming cost V 4 bases and J 6 bases, with 10 bases left between them. The length of the CDR3 is 12 residues. For the CDR3, the DNA is TGTGCCAGCAGTTCAAACGGGCTCGAGCAGTACTTC. The encoded protein is CASSSNGLEQYF.

This sequence joins TRBV12-3 or TRBV12-4 and TRBJ1-2, with D uncertain. The V end lost 6 bases, the J end lost 0 bases, and 11 bases lay between the germline ends. The length of the CDR3 is 14 residues. CDR3 bases: TGTGCCAGCAGGATCTTGGGCTCTAACTATGGCTACACCTTC. This codes for CASRILGSNYGYTF.

This chain joins TRBV7-2 and TRBJ1-6; the D gene is possibly TRBD1 (6 bases). This CDR3 region has 16 residues. Germline CDR1 is SGHTA and CDR2 is FQGNSA. V was pared by 5 bases and J by 9 bases, with 20 bases between. Here the CDR3 reads CASSGQTGPGGSPLHF. The CDR3 DNA is TGTGCCAGCAGCGGACAGACAGGTCCTGGTGGTTCACCCCTCCACTTT.

The chain uses TRBV20-1 and TRBJ1-1, with D perhaps matching TRBD1 (6 bases). The CDR3 length is 18 residues. CDR1 is DFQATT and CDR2 is SNEGSKA in the germline V gene (reference sequence). The V and J ends lost 3 bases and 1 base respectively, with 24 bases between them. CDR3 residues: CSARGAGVRGAGNTEAFF. CDR3 in DNA: TGCAGTGCTAGGGGGGCGGGAGTGAGGGGCGCTGGGAACACTGAAGCTTTCTTT.

The V gene is TRBV24-1, the J gene TRBJ2-7; 7 positions agree with TRBD1. J was trimmed by 7 bases and V by 9 bases; bases with no gene match: 11. This CDR3 comprises 13 residues. Per the germline V gene, CDR1 is KGHDR and CDR2 is SFDVKD. For the CDR3, the DNA is TGTGCCACCGACGCAAAAGGGGGCCGGGAGCAGTACTTC. Amino acid sequence: CATDAKGGREQYF.

With regard to this clonotype: Because the CDR3 is missing its conserved closing phenylalanine or tryptophan, this is likely a read error. The chain has TRBV5-6 and TRBJ2-1; weak D call: TRBD2 (5 bases). Germline V gene lookup returns CDR1 SGHDT and CDR2 YYEEEE. Trimming removed 2 bases from V and 9 bases from J, with 15 bases in between. The CDR3 extends over 14 amino acids. The DNA of the CDR3 is TGTGCCAGCAGCTTCACTAGATGGGGTCCTGAGCAGTTCTCC. It specifies CASSFTRWGPEQFS.

This clonotype was recorded a few times. The J gene is TRBJ2-2, the V gene TRBV25-1; 9 nucleotides line up with TRBD1. With 8 bases clipped from V and 3 bases from J, the junction kept 7 bases outside the gene matches. This CDR3 spans 15 amino acids. Per the germline V gene, CDR1 is MGHDK and CDR2 is SYGVNS. The DNA of the CDR3 is TGTGCCAGCCGCGGAACAGGGGGCGACACCGGGGAGCTGTTTTTT. It codes for CASRGTGGDTGELFF.

CDR3 protein: CASSGGHSTDTQYF. CDR3 nucleotide sequence: TGTGCCAGCAGTGGGGGACATAGCACAGATACGCAGTATTTT. This chain connects TRBV2 to TRBJ2-3, with D possibly TRBD1 on 6 matching bases. From germline, CDR1 is SNHLY and CDR2 FYNNEI. V lost 4 bases to trimming and J lost 0 bases, with 8 bases between them. CDR3 length: 14 residues. The whole variable domain, remainder taken from reference TRBV2 and TRBJ2-3, is EPEVTQTPSHQVTQMGQEVILRCVPISNHLYFYWYRQILGQKVEFLVSFYNNEISEKSEIFDDQFSVERPDGSNFTLKIRSTKLEDSAMYFCASSGGHSTDTQYFGPGTRLTVL.

Comment on this clonotype: One junction end does not reproduce the germline sequence, and a read error may be involved. This chain links TRBV29-1 with TRBJ2-7, with TRBD2 matching 7 bases. The CDR3 is made up of 13 amino acids. CDR1 and CDR2 from the germline V gene are SQVTM and ANQGSEA. The CDR3 is CSVGGGQFYERYF. The CDR3 DNA sequence: TGCAGCGTTGGGGGAGGGCAGTTCTACGAGCGGTACTTC.

Notes on this clonotype: One end of the junction fails to match germline, which may point to a read error. The chain employs TRBV24-1 and TRBJ2-7; possibly TRBD2 for D (6 bases). CDR1 and CDR2 from the germline V gene are KGHDR and SFDVKD. The CDR3 runs 13 residues. The CDR3 loop reads CAASDSRGDEQYF. CDR3 sequence (DNA): TGTGCCGCCAGTGACTCGCGGGGCGACGAGCAGTACTTC.

This clonotype was recorded many times. V is TRBV5-1 and J is TRBJ2-3, with a weak D call TRBD2 (5 bases). CDR1 and CDR2 (germline): SGHRS, YFSETQ. The CDR3 covers 14 residues. Between the trimmed V and J ends, which lost 4 bases and 3 bases, there was a span of 12 bases. The CDR3 reads CASSPDGGTDTQYF. Here the CDR3 DNA reads TGCGCCAGCAGCCCGGATGGAGGTACAGATACGCAGTATTTT.

V and J are TRBV7-2 and TRBJ2-5; D uncertain. The CDR3 loop spans 11 amino acids. CDR1 SGHTA and CDR2 FQGNSA come from the germline V gene. V lost 8 bases, J lost 1 base, and 5 bases lay in between. CDR3 in amino acids: CASAVQETQYF. DNA of the CDR3: TGTGCCAGCGCGGTCCAAGAGACCCAGTACTTC.

Many counts were recorded for this clonotype. The chain employs TRBV6-6 and TRBJ1-5; a possible D gene is TRBD1 (5 bases). Germline CDR1 MNHNY, CDR2 SVGAGI (reference sequence). The CDR3 is made up of 15 amino acids. The V gene lost 4 bases and the J gene lost 3 bases, with 13 bases spanning the gap. DNA of the CDR3: TGTGCCAGCAGTTTCCGGGACGGACTCAATCAGCCCCAGCATTTT. Protein sequence: CASSFRDGLNQPQHF.

The rearrangement joins TRBV9 to TRBJ2-3; tentatively, D is TRBD2 (10 bases). CDR1 SGDLS and CDR2 YYNGEE come from the germline V gene. The V and J ends lost 1 base and 11 bases respectively, with 29 bases between them. The CDR3 is 18 residues long. The CDR3 DNA sequence: TGTGCCAGCAGCGTAAGGGACAGGGCCAGCGGGGGGGATTACGGGCAGTATTTT. Amino acids: CASSVRDRASGGDYGQYF. Full variable domain (remainder filled in from reference TRBV9 and TRBJ2-3): DSGVTQTPKHLITATGQRVTLRCSPRSGDLSVYWYQQSLDQGLQFLIQYYNGEERAKGNILERFSAQQFPDLHSELNLSSLELGDSALYFCASSVRDRASGGDYGQYFGPGTRLTVL.

For this clonotype: A read error is possible here, since a much larger clone lies one base away. V is TRBV7-9 and J is TRBJ1-1; TRBD1 is a possible D gene (5 bases). Germline values: CDR1 SEHNR, CDR2 FQNEAQ (reference sequence). The CDR3 totals 15 residues. In nucleotides, the CDR3 is TGTGCCAGCAGCCAGACGGGGGGAGTGGGCACTGAAGTTTTCTTT. Amino acid sequence: CASSQTGGVGTEVFF.

The rearrangement links TRBV10-3 to TRBJ1-2; D is possibly TRBD1 (6 bases). The CDR3 loop spans 13 amino acids. The germline gives CDR1 ENHRY, CDR2 SYGVKD. V lost 9 bases and J 7 bases, leaving 18 bases between the germline ends. The CDR3 bases are TGTGCCATAACTACGACAGGCCATCCTGGCTACACCTTC. Its protein is CAITTTGHPGYTF.

This clonotype was counted ten times or more. The J gene is TRBJ1-5, the V gene TRBV19; D is possibly TRBD1 (6 bases). Germline V gene lookup returns CDR1 LNHDA and CDR2 SQIVND (reference sequence). The V gene lost 5 bases and the J gene lost 6 bases, with 17 bases spanning the gap. This CDR3 has 15 residues. DNA for the CDR3: TGTGCCAGTAGTGCCCACGGGAGGGGGAGTCAGCCCCAGCATTTT. It translates to CASSAHGRGSQPQHF.

The rearrangement links TRBV25-1 to TRBJ2-2; D may be TRBD2 (6 bases). Per the germline V gene, CDR1 is MGHDK and CDR2 is SYGVNS. V lost 7 bases and J lost 0, with 9 bases in between. The CDR3 spans 14 residues. The CDR3 sequence is CASNGGANTGELFF. CDR3 nucleotides: TGTGCCAGCAATGGCGGGGCGAACACCGGGGAGCTGTTTTTT.

This clonotype occurred many times. The rearrangement links TRBV5-1 to TRBJ2-2; D perhaps matches TRBD2 (5 bases). Germline lookup yields CDR1 SGHRS and CDR2 YFSETQ. The CDR3 runs 14 residues. Trimming took 2 bases from V and 7 from J, leaving 12 bases between them. The CDR3 DNA reads TGCGCCAGCAGCTTCGGATTTGAGGGCGGGGAGCTGTTTTTT. It encodes CASSFGFEGGELFF.

This clonotype has at least ten counts. This chain uses TRBV6-4 with TRBJ1-6; no definite D call. CDR3 length equals 13 residues. Trimming stripped 2 bases from V and 5 bases from J, with 4 bases between. The germline V gene has CDR1 MRHNA and CDR2 SNTAGT. CDR3 bases: TGTGCCAGCAGTGACAGGGATAATTCACCCCTCCACTTT. Residues: CASSDRDNSPLHF.

This clonotype was picked up a small number of times. A junction boundary mismatches the germline segment, possibly from a read error. The chain couples TRBV7-3 to TRBJ1-1, with 7 bases lining up with TRBD1. The CDR3 loop spans 14 amino acids. Germline CDR1 and CDR2: SGHTA and FQGTGA. As DNA, the CDR3 is TGTGCCAGCGGCGGGGGGACAGAGAACACTGAAGCTCTCTTT. Its protein is CASGGGTENTEALF. Complete variable domain (other parts from reference TRBV7-3 and TRBJ1-1): GAGVSQTPSNKVTEKGKYVELRCDPISGHTALYWYRQSLGQGPEFLIYFQGTGAADDSGLPNDRFFAVRPEGSVSTLKIQRTERGDSAVYLCASGGGTENTEALFGQGTRLTVV.

Regarding this clonotype: A much larger clonotype is one base distant, so this may be a read error. This rearrangement joins TRBV10-2 to TRBJ2-7, with 8 bases lining up with TRBD1. This CDR3 is 15 amino acids long. Germline-derived CDR1 and CDR2 are WSHSY and SAAADI. The DNA of the CDR3 is TGCGCCAGGAGTGAGTCGAGGGCAGGGGGCAACGAGCAGTACTTC. It codes for CARSESRAGGNEQYF.

The V and J genes are TRBV20-1 and TRBJ1-2; 7 bases align to TRBD1. With 6 bases clipped from V and 4 bases from J, the junction kept 5 bases outside the gene matches. The CDR3 is 12 residues long. Germline lookup yields CDR1 DFQATT and CDR2 SNEGSKA (reference sequence). The CDR3 loop reads CSARQGLYGYTF. CDR3 coding DNA: TGCAGTGCGAGACAGGGACTCTATGGCTACACCTTC.

This clonotype was picked up a small number of times. CDR3 loop: CSASPLDLSNTEAFF. The CDR3 DNA reads TGCAGTGCTAGCCCTCTAGACCTTTCGAACACTGAAGCTTTCTTT. The chain recombines TRBV20-1 with TRBJ1-1; D not certain. The V end was cut by 3 bases, the J end by 1 base, with 15 bases between. Looked up from germline, CDR1 is DFQATT and CDR2 is SNEGSKA (reference sequence). The length of the CDR3 is 15 residues.

This chain connects TRBV7-9 to TRBJ2-7; D is perhaps TRBD2 (5 bases). CDR1 is SEHNR, CDR2 FQNEAQ, per germline (reference sequence). The CDR3 runs 12 residues. The V gene lost 8 bases and the J gene lost 4 bases, with 12 bases spanning the gap. CDR3 bases: TGTGCCAGCGGCTCCCCGGGGTACGAGCAGTACTTC. As protein: CASGSPGYEQYF.

V is TRBV10-3 and J is TRBJ2-3; a possible D gene is TRBD2 (6 bases). The germline CDR1 and CDR2 sequences are ENHRY and SYGVKD. V shed 7 bases and J shed 9 bases, with 20 bases lying between them. The CDR3 totals 14 residues. The CDR3 DNA sequence: TGTGCCATCACCCCAGGGCGTGTGGAGGGCACGCAGTATTTT. As protein: CAITPGRVEGTQYF.

CDR3 protein: CSAIRGSGSTEAFF. DNA for the CDR3: TGCAGTGCAATCAGGGGGTCGGGGAGCACTGAAGCTTTCTTT. The chain links TRBV20-1 to TRBJ1-1; 7 bases are a match to TRBD1. CDR3 size: 14 residues. Trimming removed 6 bases from V and 4 bases from J; junction bases left unmatched: 11. Looked up from germline, CDR1 is DFQATT and CDR2 is SNEGSKA (reference sequence).